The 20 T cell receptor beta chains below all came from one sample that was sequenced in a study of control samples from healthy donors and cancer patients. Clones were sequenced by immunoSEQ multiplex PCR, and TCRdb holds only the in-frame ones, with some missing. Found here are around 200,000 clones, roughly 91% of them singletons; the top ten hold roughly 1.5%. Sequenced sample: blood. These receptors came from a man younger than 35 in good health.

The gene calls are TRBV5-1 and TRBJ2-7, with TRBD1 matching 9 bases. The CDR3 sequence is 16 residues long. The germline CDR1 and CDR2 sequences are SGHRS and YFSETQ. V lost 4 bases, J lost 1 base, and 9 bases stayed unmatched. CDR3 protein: CASSQTPGQGSYEQYF. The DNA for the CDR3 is TGCGCCAGCAGCCAAACACCGGGACAGGGATCCTACGAGCAGTACTTC.

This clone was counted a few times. The CDR3 loop reads CAGSGTPDNQPQHF. CDR3 nucleotide sequence: TGTGCCGGCTCCGGGACCCCTGACAATCAGCCCCAGCATTTT. V usage is TRBV6-5 and J usage is TRBJ1-5, with D maybe TRBD1 (5 bases). V dropped 11 bases and J dropped 3 bases, with 17 bases sitting between them. This CDR3 is built from 14 residues. Germline CDR1 MNHEY, CDR2 SVGAGI.

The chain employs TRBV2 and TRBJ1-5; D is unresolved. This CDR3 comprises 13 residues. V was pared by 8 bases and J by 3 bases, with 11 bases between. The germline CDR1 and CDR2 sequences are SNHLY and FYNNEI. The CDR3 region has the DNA TGTGCCAGCGGAGGATTATCCAATCAGCCCCAGCATTTT. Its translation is CASGGLSNQPQHF. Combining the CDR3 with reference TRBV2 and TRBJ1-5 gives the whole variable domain EPEVTQTPSHQVTQMGQEVILRCVPISNHLYFYWYRQILGQKVEFLVSFYNNEISEKSEIFDDQFSVERPDGSNFTLKIRSTKLEDSAMYFCASGGLSNQPQHFGDGTRLSIL.

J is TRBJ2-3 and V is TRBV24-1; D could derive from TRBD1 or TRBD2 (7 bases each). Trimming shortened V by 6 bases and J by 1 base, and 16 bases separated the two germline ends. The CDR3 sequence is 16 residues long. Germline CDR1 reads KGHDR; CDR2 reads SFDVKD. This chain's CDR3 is CATSTSSGGGTDTQYF. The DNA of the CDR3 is TGTGCCACCAGTACTTCCTCAGGGGGGGGCACAGATACGCAGTATTTT.

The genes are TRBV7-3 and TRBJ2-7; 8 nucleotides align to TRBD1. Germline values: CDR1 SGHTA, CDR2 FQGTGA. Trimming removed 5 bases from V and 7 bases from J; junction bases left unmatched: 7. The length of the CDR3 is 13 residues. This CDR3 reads CASSLLRGREQYF. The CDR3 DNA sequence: TGTGCCAGCAGCCTACTCAGGGGGCGAGAGCAGTACTTC.

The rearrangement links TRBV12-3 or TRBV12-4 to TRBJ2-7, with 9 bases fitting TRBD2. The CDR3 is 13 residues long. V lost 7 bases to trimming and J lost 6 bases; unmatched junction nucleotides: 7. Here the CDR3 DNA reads TGTGCCAGCACCCGCGGGGGGGCCGGCGAGCAGTACTTC. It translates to CASTRGGAGEQYF.

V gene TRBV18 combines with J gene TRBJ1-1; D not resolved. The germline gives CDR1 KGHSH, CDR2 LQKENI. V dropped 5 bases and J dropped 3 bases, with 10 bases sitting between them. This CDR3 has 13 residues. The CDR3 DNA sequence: TGTGCCAGCTCAGAGGGTGAGGACACTGAAGCTTTCTTT. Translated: CASSEGEDTEAFF.

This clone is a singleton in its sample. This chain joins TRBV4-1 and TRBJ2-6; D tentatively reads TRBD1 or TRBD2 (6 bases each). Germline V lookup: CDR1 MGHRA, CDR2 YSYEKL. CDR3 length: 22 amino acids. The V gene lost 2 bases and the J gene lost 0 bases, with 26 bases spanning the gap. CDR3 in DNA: TGCGCCAGCAGCCAATTGTCCGGAGGGGGTTTAGGGTTCTCCTCTGGGGCCAACGTCCTGACTTTC. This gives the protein CASSQLSGGGLGFSSGANVLTF.

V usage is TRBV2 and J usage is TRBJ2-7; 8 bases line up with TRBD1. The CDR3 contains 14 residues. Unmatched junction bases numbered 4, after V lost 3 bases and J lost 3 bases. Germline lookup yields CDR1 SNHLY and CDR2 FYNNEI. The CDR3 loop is CASSDRTGNYEQYF. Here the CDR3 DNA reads TGTGCCAGCAGTGATCGGACAGGGAACTACGAGCAGTACTTC. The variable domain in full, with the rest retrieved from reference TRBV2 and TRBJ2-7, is EPEVTQTPSHQVTQMGQEVILRCVPISNHLYFYWYRQILGQKVEFLVSFYNNEISEKSEIFDDQFSVERPDGSNFTLKIRSTKLEDSAMYFCASSDRTGNYEQYFGPGTRLTVT.

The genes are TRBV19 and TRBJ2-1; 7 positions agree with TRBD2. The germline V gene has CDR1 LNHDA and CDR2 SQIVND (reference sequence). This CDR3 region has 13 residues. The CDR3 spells CATGTHPGGEQFF. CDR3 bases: TGTGCGACCGGGACTCACCCGGGGGGTGAGCAGTTCTTC.

This chain's CDR3 is CASSSGQGSTNEKLFF. CDR3 DNA sequence: TGTGCCAGCAGCTCCGGACAGGGGTCAACTAATGAAAAACTGTTTTTT. The chain recombines TRBV5-4 with TRBJ1-4; TRBD1 matches 9 bases. The V gene end was trimmed by 3 bases and the J gene end by 0 bases; junction bases not matched to a gene: 3. Germline CDR1 reads SGHNT; CDR2 reads YYREEE (reference sequence). The CDR3 runs 16 residues.

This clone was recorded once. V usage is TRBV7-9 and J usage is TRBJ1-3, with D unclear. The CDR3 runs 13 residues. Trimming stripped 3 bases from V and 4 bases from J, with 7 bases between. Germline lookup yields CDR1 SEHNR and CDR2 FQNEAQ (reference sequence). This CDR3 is CASSFASGNTIYF. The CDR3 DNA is TGTGCCAGCAGCTTCGCGTCCGGAAACACCATATATTTT.

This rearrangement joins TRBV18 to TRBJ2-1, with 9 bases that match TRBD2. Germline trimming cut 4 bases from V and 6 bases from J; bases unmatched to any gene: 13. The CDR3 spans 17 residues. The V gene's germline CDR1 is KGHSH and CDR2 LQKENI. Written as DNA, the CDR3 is TGTGCCAGCTCACGGAGCGGGGGGACCCCGGGTCTCAATGAGCAGTTCTTC. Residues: CASSRSGGTPGLNEQFF.

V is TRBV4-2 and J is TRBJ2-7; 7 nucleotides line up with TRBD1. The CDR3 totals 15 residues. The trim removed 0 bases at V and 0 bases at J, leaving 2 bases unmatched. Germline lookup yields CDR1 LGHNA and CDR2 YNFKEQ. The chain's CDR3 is CASSQDPGGSYEQYF. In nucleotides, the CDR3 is TGTGCCAGCAGCCAAGATCCAGGGGGCTCCTACGAGCAGTACTTC.

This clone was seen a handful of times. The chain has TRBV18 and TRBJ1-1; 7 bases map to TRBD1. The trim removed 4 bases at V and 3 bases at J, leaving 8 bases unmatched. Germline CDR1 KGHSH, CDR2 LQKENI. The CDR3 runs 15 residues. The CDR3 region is CASSLPTGEDTEAFF. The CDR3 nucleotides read TGTGCCAGCTCACTACCCACAGGGGAGGACACTGAAGCTTTCTTT.

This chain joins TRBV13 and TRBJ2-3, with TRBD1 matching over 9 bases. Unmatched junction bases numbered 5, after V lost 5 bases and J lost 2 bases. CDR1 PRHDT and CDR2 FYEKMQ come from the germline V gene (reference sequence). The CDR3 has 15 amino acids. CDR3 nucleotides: TGTGCCAGCAGCAACAGGGGGCGTACCACAGATACGCAGTATTTT. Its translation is CASSNRGRTTDTQYF. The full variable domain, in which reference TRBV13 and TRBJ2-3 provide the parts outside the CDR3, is AAGVIQSPRHLIKEKRETATLKCYPIPRHDTVYWYQQGPGQDPQFLISFYEKMQSDKGSIPDRFSAQQFSDYHSELNMSSLELGDSALYFCASSNRGRTTDTQYFGPGTRLTVL.

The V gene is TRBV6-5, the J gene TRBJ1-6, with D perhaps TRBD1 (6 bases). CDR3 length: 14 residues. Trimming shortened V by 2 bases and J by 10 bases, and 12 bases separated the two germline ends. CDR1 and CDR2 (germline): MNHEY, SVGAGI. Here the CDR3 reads CASSYGGRGSPLHF. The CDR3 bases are TGTGCCAGCAGTTACGGGGGCCGGGGCTCACCCCTCCACTTT.

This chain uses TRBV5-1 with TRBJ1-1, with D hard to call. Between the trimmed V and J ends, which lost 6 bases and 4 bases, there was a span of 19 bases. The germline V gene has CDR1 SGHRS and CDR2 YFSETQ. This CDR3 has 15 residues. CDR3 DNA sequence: TGCGCCAGCACTTATAAACAAGGCTGGGGCACTGAAGCTTTCTTT. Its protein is CASTYKQGWGTEAFF.

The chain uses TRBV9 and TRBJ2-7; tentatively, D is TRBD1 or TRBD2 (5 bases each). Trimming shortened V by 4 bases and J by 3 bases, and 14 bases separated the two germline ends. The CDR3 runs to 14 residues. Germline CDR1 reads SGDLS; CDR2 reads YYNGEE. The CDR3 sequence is CASSSTPGHYEQYF. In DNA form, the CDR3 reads TGTGCCAGCAGCAGTACCCCGGGGCACTACGAGCAGTACTTC.

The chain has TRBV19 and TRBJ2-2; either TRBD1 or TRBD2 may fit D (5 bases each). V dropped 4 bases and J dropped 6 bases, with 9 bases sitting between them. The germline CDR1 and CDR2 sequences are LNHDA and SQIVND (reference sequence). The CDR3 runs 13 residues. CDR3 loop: CASSRQGAGELFF. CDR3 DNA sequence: TGTGCCAGTAGTAGGCAGGGAGCCGGGGAGCTGTTTTTT.